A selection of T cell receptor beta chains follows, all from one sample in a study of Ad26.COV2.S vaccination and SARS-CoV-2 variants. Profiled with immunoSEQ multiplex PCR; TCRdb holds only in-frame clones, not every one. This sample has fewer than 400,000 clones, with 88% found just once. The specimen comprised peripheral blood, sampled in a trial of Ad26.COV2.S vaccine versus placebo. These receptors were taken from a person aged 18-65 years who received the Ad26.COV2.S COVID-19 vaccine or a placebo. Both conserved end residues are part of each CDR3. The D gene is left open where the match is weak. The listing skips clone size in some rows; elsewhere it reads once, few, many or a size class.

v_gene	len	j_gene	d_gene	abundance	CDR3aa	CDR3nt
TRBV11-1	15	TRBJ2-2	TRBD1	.	CASSLIDRGAGELFF	TGTGCCAGCAGCTTAATAGACAGGGGCGCCGGGGAGCTGTTTTTT
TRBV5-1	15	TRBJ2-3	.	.	CASSLDPWVTDTQYF	TGCGCCAGCAGCTTGGACCCTTGGGTCACAGATACGCAGTATTTT
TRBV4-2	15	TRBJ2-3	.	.	CASSQDGAPGDTQYF	TGTGCCAGCAGCCAAGACGGGGCTCCCGGGGATACGCAGTATTTT
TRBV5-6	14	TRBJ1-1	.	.	CASSVDLRGTEAFF	TGTGCCAGCAGCGTGGACCTCCGTGGTACTGAAGCTTTCTTT
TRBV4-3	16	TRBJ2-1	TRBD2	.	CASSQVVAGGPGEQFF	TGCGCCAGCAGCCAAGTCGTAGCGGGGGGGCCAGGGGAGCAGTTCTTC
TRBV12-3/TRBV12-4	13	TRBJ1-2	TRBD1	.	CASRRQGNYGYTF	TGTGCCAGCAGGAGACAGGGGAACTATGGCTACACCTTC
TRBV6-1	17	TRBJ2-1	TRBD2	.	CASSEIIIGLANDEQFF	TGTGCCAGCAGTGAAATCATCATCGGACTAGCGAACGATGAGCAGTTCTTC
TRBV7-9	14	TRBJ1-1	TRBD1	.	CASSFGTANTEAFF	TGTGCCAGCAGCTTTGGGACAGCCAACACTGAAGCTTTCTTT
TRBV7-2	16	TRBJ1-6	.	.	CASSSPKPLSGSPLHF	TGTGCCAGCAGCTCGCCCAAACCCCTATCCGGTTCACCCCTCCACTTT
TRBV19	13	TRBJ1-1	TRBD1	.	CASSTGQGTEAFF	TGTGCCAGTAGTACGGGACAGGGGACTGAAGCTTTCTTT
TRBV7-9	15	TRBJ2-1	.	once	CASSLGTIYIDEQFF	TGTGCCAGCAGCTTAGGCACTATATATATCGATGAGCAGTTCTTC
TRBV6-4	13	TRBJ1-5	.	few	CASSDVLNQPQHF	TGTGCCAGCAGTGACGTCCTCAATCAGCCCCAGCATTTT
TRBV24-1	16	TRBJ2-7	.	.	CATSDLITPGSYEQYF	TGTGCCACCAGTGATTTAATAACCCCGGGGAGTTACGAGCAGTACTTC
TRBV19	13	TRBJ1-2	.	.	CASNGQYRGGYTF	TGTGCCAGTAACGGACAGTATCGAGGTGGCTACACCTTC
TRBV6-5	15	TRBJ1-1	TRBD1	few	CASSPSTGDNTEAFF	TGTGCCAGCAGTCCCTCAACAGGGGATAACACTGAAGCTTTCTTT
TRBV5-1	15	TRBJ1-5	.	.	CASSLGESGNQPQHF	TGCGCCAGCAGCTTGGGCGAATCGGGCAATCAGCCCCAGCATTTT
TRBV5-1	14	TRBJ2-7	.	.	CASSFVGSSYEQYF	TGCGCCAGCAGCTTTGTGGGATCGTCCTACGAGCAGTACTTC
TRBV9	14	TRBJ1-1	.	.	CASSVSPLETEAFF	TGTGCCAGCAGCGTGAGCCCCCTGGAGACTGAAGCTTTCTTT
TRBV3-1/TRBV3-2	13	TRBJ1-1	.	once	CASSQDLRVEAFF	TGTGCCAGCAGCCAAGATCTTCGGGTGGAAGCTTTCTTT
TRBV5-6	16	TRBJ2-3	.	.	CASSPPRGELTDTQYF	TGTGCCAGCAGCCCCCCGAGGGGGGAGCTCACAGATACGCAGTATTTT
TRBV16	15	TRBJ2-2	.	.	CASSQSRGRDGELFF	TGTGCCAGCAGCCAAAGCCGGGGCCGGGACGGGGAGCTGTTTTTT
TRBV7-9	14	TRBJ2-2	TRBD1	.	CASSSTGVTGELFF	TGTGCCAGCAGCTCGACAGGGGTCACCGGGGAGCTGTTTTTT
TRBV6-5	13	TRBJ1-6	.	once	CASSEGPETPLHF	TGTGCCAGCTCCGAGGGTCCAGAGACACCCCTCCACTTT
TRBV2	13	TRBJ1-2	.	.	CASSGEGVYGYTF	TGTGCCAGCAGTGGCGAGGGGGTCTATGGCTACACCTTC
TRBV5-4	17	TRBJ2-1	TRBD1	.	CASSFLLGRGYNNEQFF	TGTGCCAGCAGCTTCCTGCTTGGCAGGGGGTACAACAATGAGCAGTTCTTC
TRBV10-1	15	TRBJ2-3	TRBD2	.	CATRSGDSSTDTQYF	TGCGCCACCCGAAGCGGGGATTCTAGCACAGATACGCAGTATTTT
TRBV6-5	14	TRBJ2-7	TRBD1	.	CASNKGDRGYEQYF	TGTGCCAGCAACAAGGGGGACAGGGGCTACGAGCAGTACTTC
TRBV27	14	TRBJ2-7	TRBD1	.	CASSAGTGAYEQYF	TGTGCCAGCAGCGCCGGGACAGGGGCCTACGAGCAGTACTTC
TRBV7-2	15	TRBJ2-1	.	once	CASSLGRATYNEQFF	TGTGCCAGCAGCTTGGGCAGGGCTACCTACAATGAGCAGTTCTTC
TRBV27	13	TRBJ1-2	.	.	CASSLTGNYGYTF	TGTGCCAGCAGTTTGACGGGCAACTATGGCTACACCTTC
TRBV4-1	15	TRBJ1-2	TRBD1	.	CASSQFQTGAYGYTF	TGCGCCAGCAGCCAATTCCAGACAGGGGCCTATGGCTACACCTTC
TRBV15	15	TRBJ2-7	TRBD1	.	CATSRGKQGATEQYF	TGTGCCACCAGCAGAGGAAAACAGGGGGCTACCGAGCAGTACTTC
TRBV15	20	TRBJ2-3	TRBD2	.	CATSRDLGTSGTSSTDTQYF	TGTGCCACCAGCAGAGATCTGGGGACTAGCGGAACTTCTAGCACAGATACGCAGTATTTT
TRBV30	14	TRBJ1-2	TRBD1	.	CAWTPRGQDYGYTF	TGTGCCTGGACCCCCCGGGGACAGGACTATGGCTACACCTTC
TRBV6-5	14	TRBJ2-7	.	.	CASRTDRATYEQYF	TGTGCCAGCAGGACGGACAGAGCTACCTACGAGCAGTACTTC
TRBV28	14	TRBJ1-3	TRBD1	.	CASVLDRGTDTIYF	TGTGCCAGCGTCTTGGACAGGGGGACGGACACCATATATTTT
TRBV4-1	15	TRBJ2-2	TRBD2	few	CASSQASGVTGELFF	TGCGCCAGCAGCCAAGCCAGCGGGGTGACCGGGGAGCTGTTTTTT
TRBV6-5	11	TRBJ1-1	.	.	CASMLNTEAFF	TGTGCCAGCATGCTGAACACTGAAGCTTTCTTT
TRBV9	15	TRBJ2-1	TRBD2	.	CASSVSGGFYNEQFF	TGTGCCAGCAGCGTGAGCGGGGGATTCTACAATGAGCAGTTCTTC
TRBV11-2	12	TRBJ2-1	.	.	CASSQGYNEQFF	TGTGCCAGCAGCCAGGGTTACAATGAGCAGTTCTTC
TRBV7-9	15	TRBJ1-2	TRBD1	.	CASSLTGGMVYGYTF	TGTGCCAGCAGCTTAACAGGGGGCATGGTCTATGGCTACACCTTC
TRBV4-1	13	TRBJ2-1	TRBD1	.	CASSQDRGREQFF	TGCGCCAGCAGCCAAGACAGGGGGCGGGAGCAGTTCTTC
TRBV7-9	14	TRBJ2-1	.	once	CASSFSLAYNEQFF	TGTGCCAGCAGCTTTTCCCTCGCCTACAATGAGCAGTTCTTC